A selection of T cell receptor beta chains follows, all from one sample in a study of control samples from healthy donors and cancer patients. Here immunoSEQ multiplex PCR was the method, and the copy in TCRdb shows in-frame clones only, minus some. The data contain 95,000 to 150,000 clones, more than 75% of them singletons. Sequencing used blood. The receptors were gathered from a man in his late teens or twenties in good health. Both conserved end residues are part of each CDR3. The D gene is left open where the match is weak. Clone sizes are given selectively: once, few, many, or a class where the clone is expanded.

cdr3_length clone_size d_call j_call v_call cdr3_nt cdr3_aa
14 NA NA TRBJ1-1 TRBV27 TGTGCCAGCAGTTCTGGGACTGCCAACACTGAAGCTTTCTTT CASSSGTANTEAFF
17 once NA TRBJ1-4 TRBV3-1/TRBV3-2 TGTGCCAGCAGCCAAAGGCTCACCGGGGCATTAGGGGAAAAACTGTTTTTT CASSQRLTGALGEKLFF
13 NA NA TRBJ1-4 TRBV6-5 TGTGCCAGCAGTTACTCCCCGGGGTGGCAACTGTTTTTT CASSYSPGWQLFF
14 few NA TRBJ1-1 TRBV7-8 TGTGCCAGCAGCCATGGGGGGTGGAACACTGAAGCTTTCTTT CASSHGGWNTEAFF
12 once NA TRBJ1-5 TRBV6-1 TGTGCCAGCAGTGAAGCGGGTCAGCCCCAGCATTTT CASSEAGQPQHF
13 NA TRBD1 TRBJ1-1 TRBV27 TGTGCCAGCAGTTTTGGACAGGGGGCTGAAGCTTTCTTT CASSFGQGAEAFF
14 NA NA TRBJ1-5 TRBV2 TGTGCCAGCAGTGACATCAGGGCCAATCAGCCCCAGCATTTT CASSDIRANQPQHF
16 NA TRBD1 TRBJ1-1 TRBV18 TGTGCCAGCTCACCACCGATGGGGGCAGGGGGGACTGAAGCTTTCTTT CASSPPMGAGGTEAFF
15 NA NA TRBJ1-4 TRBV9 TGTGCCAGCACCTTAAGGGGAGAGCGGAATGAAAAACTGTTTTTT CASTLRGERNEKLFF
17 NA NA TRBJ2-6 TRBV6-4 TGTGCCAGCAGTGACTCACGGGCAGGGTCTGGGGCCAACGTCCTGACTTTC CASSDSRAGSGANVLTF
15 NA TRBD1 TRBJ1-2 TRBV2 TGTGCCAGCAGTGCCTCCTGGACAGGGGCCAATGGCTACACCTTC CASSASWTGANGYTF
16 few TRBD2 TRBJ2-1 TRBV7-3 TGTGCCAGCAGCTCCGATAGCGGGACCCCCTACAATGAGCAGTTCTTC CASSSDSGTPYNEQFF
12 once NA TRBJ2-5 TRBV7-9 TGTGCTTCCCTCGGTCCTGGAGGGACCCAGTACTTC CASLGPGGTQYF
11 NA NA TRBJ2-3 TRBV5-4 TGTGCCAGCGGGTTTGGGATAACGCAGTATTTT CASGFGITQYF
15 once NA TRBJ2-3 TRBV6-4 TGTGCCAGCAGTGCCACTCCGACGGGCACAGATACGCAGTATTTT CASSATPTGTDTQYF
14 few TRBD2 TRBJ2-2 TRBV30 TGTGCCTGGACTACTGTCCGGGGGGCCGGGGAGCTGTTTTTT CAWTTVRGAGELFF
14 NA NA TRBJ2-2 TRBV30 TGTGCCTGGAGGGTCGGGGTTAACACCGGGGAGCTGTTTTTT CAWRVGVNTGELFF
14 NA TRBD1 TRBJ1-1 TRBV7-9 TGTGCCAGCAGCCTAAACCAGGGGGACGCTGAAGCTTTCTTT CASSLNQGDAEAFF
14 NA NA TRBJ1-6 TRBV27 TGTGCCAGCACGGCCGGGCAGGGGTATTCACCCCTCCACTTT CASTAGQGYSPLHF
15 once NA TRBJ2-1 TRBV27 TGTGCCAGCAGTTTAACAGGTCCAGGAGACAATGAGCAGTTCTTC CASSLTGPGDNEQFF
14 NA TRBD1 TRBJ2-1 TRBV11-2 TGTGCCAGCAGCTTAGTACAGGGGGCGAATGAGCAGTTCTTC CASSLVQGANEQFF
18 NA NA TRBJ2-1 TRBV6-4 TGTGCCAGCAGTGCCTTCCTTTGGGCCTCGTCAGGCCACAATGAGCAGTTCTTC CASSAFLWASSGHNEQFF
12 few NA TRBJ1-3 TRBV3-1/TRBV3-2 TGTGCCAGCAACGAAAGGGGAAACACCATATATTTT CASNERGNTIYF
17 NA NA TRBJ2-4 TRBV18 TGTGCCAGCTCAGCCCTGCCCTATCAAGATACCAAAAACATTCAGTACTTC CASSALPYQDTKNIQYF
13 NA NA TRBJ1-5 TRBV5-1 TGCGCCAGCAGCTTACAGGGAAGTCAGCCCCAGCATTTT CASSLQGSQPQHF
16 NA TRBD1 TRBJ1-3 TRBV27 TGTGCCAGCAGTAGCGTGTACAGGGGGACTGGAAACACCATATATTTT CASSSVYRGTGNTIYF
14 NA NA TRBJ2-7 TRBV9 TGTGCCAGCAGCGTAGGCGGGCCCTCCTACGAGCAGTACTTC CASSVGGPSYEQYF